This TCR beta chain was retrieved from a study of shared clonotypes between healthy human individuals. General observations from the study: The authors sampled blood alone, and tissue repertoires likely differ. Between a few donors, naive CD4 clonotypes were shared at a level of around 5.2%.

The repertoire was sequenced with immunoSEQ multiplex PCR; TCRdb's copy has only in-frame clones and lacks some. This sample has fewer than 700,000 clones; 90% to 95% occur once, and the top ten carry around 0.11%. Naive CD8 populations comprised CD45RO-negative cells positively selected for CCR7, excluding terminally differentiated effector memory CD45RA+ cells. Caucasian adults residing in Nashville, Tennessee made up all the donors. With regard to this clone: Its antigen is still unknown.

After removal of 4 bases from V and 3 bases from J, the junction contained 7 bases not matched to a gene. CDR1 is MNHEY, CDR2 SMNVEV, per germline (reference sequence). The CDR3 sequence is 15 residues long. The clonotype comes from a woman aged 25 to 39 in good health. This chain uses TRBV27 with TRBJ2-3, with 7 bases fitting TRBD2. Sequencing was performed on naive CD8+ T cells sorted from blood. The CDR3 is CASSSYPGGTDTQYF. In DNA form, the CDR3 reads TGTGCCAGCAGTTCTTACCCGGGGGGTACAGATACGCAGTATTTT.